This T cell receptor beta chain was identified during a study of T cell responses to AZD1222 COVID-19 vaccine. TCRdb's table, derived via immunoSEQ multiplex PCR, lists solely in-frame clones and lacks some. The table lists 150,000 or so clones, 94% of them singletons. Points on this clone: No antigen is known for it.

There are 14 residues in the CDR3. CDR1 MNHEY and CDR2 SVGAGI come from the germline V gene. After removal of 6 bases from V and 6 bases from J, the junction contained 6 bases not matched to a gene. Study results and limitations: No repertoire was sampled before or during the peak T cell response, only after it. Clonal diversity was possibly underestimated; the donors were predominantly white British and more often female.

This material consisted of peripheral blood, taken on day 0 of AZD1222 vaccination. This chain joins TRBV6-5 and TRBJ2-1, with 9 bases matching TRBD1. The clonotype originates from an adult in good health. The CDR3 DNA sequence: TGTGCCAGCAGGACGGGACAGGGACTCAATGAGCAGTTCTTC. This translates into CASRTGQGLNEQFF.